Detailed here is one TCR beta chain. Trimming shortened V by 4 bases and J by 5 bases, and 11 bases separated the two germline ends. The CDR3 contains 13 residues. In germline, CDR1 is SGHNT, CDR2 YENEEA. Original analysis: By means of reference gene primer amplification, nucleated cell counts were estimated. Using immunoSEQ multiplex PCR, the repertoire was profiled, and TCRdb retains in-frame clones only, with some absent. Clone size and V and J calls were adopted from that table, with D and trimming inferred from the DNA. The sample consists of hundreds of thousands of clones, about 90% of them appearing once. The sample belongs to a study of blood T cell repertoires in COVID-19. Across the study: Samples came from the United States, Italy and Spain, spanning acute and convalescent COVID-19. T cells, B-cell-depleted T cells, or PBMCs provided the cDNA or gDNA that served as material.

Specimen: peripheral blood. The genes are TRBV11-3 and TRBJ1-1, with TRBD1 as a possible D gene (6 bases). This clonotype was obtained from a woman aged 18 to 35 who had recovered from COVID-19. The CDR3 coding sequence is TGTGCCAGCAGCTCCGGGGGGGCGACTGAAGCTTTCTTT. Its translation: CASSSGGATEAFF.